This T cell receptor (beta chain) is drawn from a study of identifying expanded T cells in peripheral blood. CDR1 is SNHLY, CDR2 FYNNEI, per germline. This CDR3 is 15 amino acids long. V was clipped by 2 bases and J by 5 bases, with 12 bases between them. Findings and limits, study-wide: Clone count variance between approximately two-week samples rose with total template count. Over around two and four weeks, about 15 and 19 clones changed, versus around 1.3 between replicates.

Remarks on this clone: Its antigen is currently unknown.

Sequenced by immunoSEQ multiplex PCR; TCRdb stores in-frame clones only, minus some. The sample yields 85,000 to 100,000 clones, about 91% seen once. Healthy donors had no documented immune events, such as infections, while sampled. The chain uses TRBV2 and TRBJ2-2, with D maybe TRBD2 (6 bases). The source material was blood. The source is a person between 18 and 75 years old in good health. The CDR3 nucleotides read TGTGCCAGCAGTGAATCGCGGGGTGGGACCGGGGAGCTGTTTTTT. Protein sequence: CASSESRGGTGELFF. Using reference TRBV2 and TRBJ2-2 for the parts outside the CDR3, the full variable domain is EPEVTQTPSHQVTQMGQEVILRCVPISNHLYFYWYRQILGQKVEFLVSFYNNEISEKSEIFDDQFSVERPDGSNFTLKIRSTKLEDSAMYFCASSESRGGTGELFFGEGSRLTVL.